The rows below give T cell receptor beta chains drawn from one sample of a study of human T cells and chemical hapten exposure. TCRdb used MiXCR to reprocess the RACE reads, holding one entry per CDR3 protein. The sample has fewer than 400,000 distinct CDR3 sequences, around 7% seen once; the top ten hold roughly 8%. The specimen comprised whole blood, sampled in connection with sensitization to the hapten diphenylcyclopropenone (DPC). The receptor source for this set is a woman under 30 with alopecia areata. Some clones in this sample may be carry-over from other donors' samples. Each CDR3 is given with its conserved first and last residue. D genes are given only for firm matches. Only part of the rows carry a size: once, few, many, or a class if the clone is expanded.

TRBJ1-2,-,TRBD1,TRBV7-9,TGTGCCAACAGCTTAGACGGGACAGGCAATGGCTACACCTTC,CANSLDGTGNGYTF
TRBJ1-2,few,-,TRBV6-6,TGTGCCAGCAGTTACTCCCCGACAAGATATGGCTACACCTTC,CASSYSPTRYGYTF
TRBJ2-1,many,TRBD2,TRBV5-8,TGTGCCAGCAGCTCAGGACTAGCGGGGACAACCTACAATGAGCAGTTCTTC,CASSSGLAGTTYNEQFF
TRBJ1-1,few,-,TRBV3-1,TGTGCCAGCAGCCTCACGTCGGACACTGAAGCTTTCTTT,CASSLTSDTEAFF
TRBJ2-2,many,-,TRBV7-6,TGTGCCAGCAGCTTAGCGATCGGCGGGTCCACCGGGGAGCTGTTTTTT,CASSLAIGGSTGELFF
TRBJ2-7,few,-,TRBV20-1,TGCAGTGCTAGAGTTTTTGGCAGCTCCAGCTCCTACGAGCAGTACTTC,CSARVFGSSSSYEQYF
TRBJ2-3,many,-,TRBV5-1,TGCGCCAGCAGCGTCGGTCTAGGCAGCACAGATACGCAGTATTTT,CASSVGLGSTDTQYF
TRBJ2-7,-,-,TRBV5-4,TGTGCCAGCAGCTCGGCGGGATTTGATCCCTACGAGCAGTACTTC,CASSSAGFDPYEQYF
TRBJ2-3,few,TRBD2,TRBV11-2,TGTGCCAGCAGCTTAGGGACTAGCTTGATGGATACGCAGTATTTT,CASSLGTSLMDTQYF
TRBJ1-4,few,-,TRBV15,TGTGCCACCAGCGGGAATCAGGGGCTGGGGGAAAAACTGTTTTTT,CATSGNQGLGEKLFF
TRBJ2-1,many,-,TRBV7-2,TGTGCCAGCAGCGCCCGGTCCTACAATGAGCAGTTCTTC,CASSARSYNEQFF
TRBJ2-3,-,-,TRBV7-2,TGTGCCAGCAGACGGCCTTCTAGCACAGATACGCAGTATTTT,CASRRPSSTDTQYF
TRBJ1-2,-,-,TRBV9,TGTGCCAGCAGCTCGACACCGGCTAGCTATGGCTACACCTTC,CASSSTPASYGYTF
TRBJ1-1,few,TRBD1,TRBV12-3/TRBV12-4,TGTGCCAGCAGCGAGGACAGGACGAACACTGAAGCTTTCTTT,CASSEDRTNTEAFF
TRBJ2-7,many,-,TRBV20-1,TGCAGCCAACGGGGGTTGTCCTACGAGCAGTACTTC,CSQRGLSYEQYF
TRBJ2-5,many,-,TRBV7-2,TGTGCCAGCAGCTTTGGCCACGTGGGGTCGAAGACCCAGTACTTC,CASSFGHVGSKTQYF